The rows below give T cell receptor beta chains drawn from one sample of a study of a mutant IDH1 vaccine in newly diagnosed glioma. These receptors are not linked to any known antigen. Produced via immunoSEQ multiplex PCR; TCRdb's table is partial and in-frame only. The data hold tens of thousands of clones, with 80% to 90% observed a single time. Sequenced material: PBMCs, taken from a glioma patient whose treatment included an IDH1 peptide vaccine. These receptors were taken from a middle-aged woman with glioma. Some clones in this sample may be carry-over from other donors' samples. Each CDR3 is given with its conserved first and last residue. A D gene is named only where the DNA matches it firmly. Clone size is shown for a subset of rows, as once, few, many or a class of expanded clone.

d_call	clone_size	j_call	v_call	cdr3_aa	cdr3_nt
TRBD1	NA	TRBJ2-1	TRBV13	CASSLGGQGPTYNEQFF	TGTGCCAGCAGCTTAGGGGGACAGGGCCCTACCTACAATGAGCAGTTCTTC
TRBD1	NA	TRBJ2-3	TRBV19	CASSIGGQGKTDTQYF	TGTGCCAGTAGTATAGGCGGACAGGGTAAAACAGATACGCAGTATTTT
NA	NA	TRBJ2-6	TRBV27	CASSTRAWDMKSGANVLTF	TGTGCCAGCAGTACAAGAGCGTGGGACATGAAGTCTGGGGCCAACGTCCTGACTTTC
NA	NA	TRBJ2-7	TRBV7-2	CASSLDFQSSYEQYF	TGTGCCAGCAGCCTAGACTTCCAAAGCTCCTACGAGCAGTACTTC
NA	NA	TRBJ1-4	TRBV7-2	CASSLGIGWREKLFF	TGTGCCAGCAGCTTAGGTATCGGCTGGAGGGAAAAACTGTTTTTT
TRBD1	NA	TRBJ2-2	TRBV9	CASSLRTGGETGELFF	TGTGCCAGCAGCCTTCGGACAGGGGGCGAGACCGGGGAGCTGTTTTTT
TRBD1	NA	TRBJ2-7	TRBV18	CASSPRTGGAYEQYF	TGTGCCAGCTCACCACGGACAGGGGGCGCCTACGAGCAGTACTTC
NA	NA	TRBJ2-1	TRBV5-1	CASSLEVSSYNEQFF	TGCGCCAGCAGCTTGGAGGTTAGCTCCTACAATGAGCAGTTCTTC
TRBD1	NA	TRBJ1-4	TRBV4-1	CASSQDGRGLSEKLFF	TGCGCCAGCAGCCAAGATGGGAGGGGGCTGAGTGAAAAACTGTTTTTT
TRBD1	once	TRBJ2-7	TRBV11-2	CASSLAPGQGPKYYEQYF	TGTGCCAGCAGCTTAGCCCCGGGACAGGGGCCGAAATACTACGAGCAGTACTTC
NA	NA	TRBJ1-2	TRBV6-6	CASSYSSANYGYTF	TGTGCCAGCAGTTACTCGAGCGCAAACTATGGCTACACCTTC
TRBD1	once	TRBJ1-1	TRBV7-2	CASSTTGGRNTEAFF	TGTGCCAGCAGCACCACAGGGGGCAGGAACACTGAAGCTTTCTTT
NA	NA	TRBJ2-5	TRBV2	CASVRRGKETQYF	TGTGCCAGCGTACGAAGGGGCAAAGAGACCCAGTACTTC
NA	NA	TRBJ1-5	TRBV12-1	CASSTVLYSNQPQHF	TGTGCCAGCAGCACCGTCTTGTATAGCAATCAGCCCCAGCATTTT
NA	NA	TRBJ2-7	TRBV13	CASSPAPDYEQYF	TGTGCCAGCAGCCCCGCCCCTGATTACGAGCAGTACTTC
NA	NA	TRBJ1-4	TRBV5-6	CASSLMAGDEKLFF	TGTGCCAGCAGCTTGATGGCAGGGGACGAAAAACTGTTTTTT
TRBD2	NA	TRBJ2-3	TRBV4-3	CASSQRTSADTQYF	TGCGCCAGCAGCCAGCGGACTAGCGCCGATACGCAGTATTTT
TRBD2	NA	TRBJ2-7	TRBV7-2	CASSRTSGGSYEQYF	TGTGCCAGCAGCAGGACTAGCGGGGGATCCTACGAGCAGTACTTC
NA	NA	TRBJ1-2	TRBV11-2	CASSSVRQDPYGYTF	TGTGCCAGCAGCTCCGTTCGACAGGATCCCTATGGCTACACCTTC
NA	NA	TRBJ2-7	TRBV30	CAWSRDAQSEQYF	TGTGCCTGGAGTAGGGACGCCCAAAGCGAGCAGTACTTC
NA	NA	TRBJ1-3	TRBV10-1	CASSDRRNTIYF	TGCGCCAGCAGTGACCGGAGAAACACCATATATTTT
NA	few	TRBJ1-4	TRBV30	CAWKVGRGVEKLFF	TGTGCCTGGAAGGTCGGTCGGGGAGTTGAAAAACTGTTTTTT